The clone carrying this T cell receptor beta chain has ten or more counts. Antigen: not known. The data are from a study of human T cells and chemical hapten exposure. The starting material, unfractionated whole blood, was used for total RNA extraction. Authors' data handling: Across samples, TCR counts had a median of roughly 98,000 and ranged from roughly 20,000 to 690,600. TCRdb re-derived calls from the 5' RACE reads in MiXCR, one entry per CDR3 protein. TCRdb's processing, not the authors', yielded these V and J calls. The table shows about 80,000 distinct CDR3 sequences, with less than 9.5% occurring only once. Germline V lookup: CDR1 SQVTM, CDR2 ANQGSEA. V lost 1 base, J lost 3 bases, and 5 bases stayed unmatched. This CDR3 region has 14 residues. Findings of the study overall: After DPC sensitization, TCRs above 1 in 1000 frequency showed no change.

This chain links TRBV29-1 with TRBJ1-1, with TRBD1 matching 7 bases. The TCR sequence derives from a male donor in good health. The CDR3 DNA follows: TGCAGCGTTGAAGTGTGGACAGGAGACACTGAAGCTTTCTTT. This gives the protein CSVEVWTGDTEAFF.